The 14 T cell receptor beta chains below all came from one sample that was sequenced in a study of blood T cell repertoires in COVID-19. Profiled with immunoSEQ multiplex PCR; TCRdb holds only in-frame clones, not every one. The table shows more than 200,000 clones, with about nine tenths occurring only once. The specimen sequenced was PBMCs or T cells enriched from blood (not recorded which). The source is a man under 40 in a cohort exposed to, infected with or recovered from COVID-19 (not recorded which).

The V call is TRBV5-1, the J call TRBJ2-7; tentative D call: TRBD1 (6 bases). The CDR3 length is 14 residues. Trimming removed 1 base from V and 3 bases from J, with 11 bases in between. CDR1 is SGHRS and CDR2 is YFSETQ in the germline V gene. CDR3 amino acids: CASSLIGGNYEQYF. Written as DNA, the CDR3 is TGCGCCAGCAGCTTGATAGGGGGAAACTACGAGCAGTACTTC.

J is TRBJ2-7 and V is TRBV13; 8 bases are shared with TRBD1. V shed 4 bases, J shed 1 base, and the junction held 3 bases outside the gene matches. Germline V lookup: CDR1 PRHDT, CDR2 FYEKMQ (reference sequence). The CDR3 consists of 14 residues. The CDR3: CASSSDRGSYEQYF. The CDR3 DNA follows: TGTGCCAGCAGCTCCGACAGGGGTTCCTACGAGCAGTACTTC.

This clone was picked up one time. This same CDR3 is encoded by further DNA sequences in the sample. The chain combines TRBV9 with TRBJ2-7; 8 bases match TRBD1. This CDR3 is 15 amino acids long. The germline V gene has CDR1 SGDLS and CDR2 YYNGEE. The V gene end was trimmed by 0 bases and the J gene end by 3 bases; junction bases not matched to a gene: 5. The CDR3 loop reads CASSVVAGGHYEQYF. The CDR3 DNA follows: TGTGCCAGCAGCGTAGTGGCAGGGGGCCACTACGAGCAGTACTTC.

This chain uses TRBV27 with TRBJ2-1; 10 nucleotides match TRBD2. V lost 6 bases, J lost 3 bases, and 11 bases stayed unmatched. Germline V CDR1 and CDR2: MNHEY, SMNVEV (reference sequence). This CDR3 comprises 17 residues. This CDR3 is CASRIAPGLAYYNEQFF. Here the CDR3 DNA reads TGTGCCAGCAGAATCGCACCGGGACTAGCGTACTACAATGAGCAGTTCTTC.

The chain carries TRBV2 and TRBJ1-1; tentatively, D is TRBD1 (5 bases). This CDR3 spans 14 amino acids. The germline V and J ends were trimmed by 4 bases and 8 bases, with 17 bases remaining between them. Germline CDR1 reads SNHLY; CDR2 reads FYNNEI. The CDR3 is CASSVRDMELEAFF. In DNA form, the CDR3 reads TGTGCCAGCAGTGTCAGGGATATGGAGCTGGAAGCTTTCTTT.

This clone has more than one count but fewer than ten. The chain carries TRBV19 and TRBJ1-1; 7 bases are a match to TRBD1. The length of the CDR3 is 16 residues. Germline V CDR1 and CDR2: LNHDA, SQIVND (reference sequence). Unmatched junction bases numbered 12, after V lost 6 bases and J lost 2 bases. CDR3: CASSAPGGGRNTEAFF. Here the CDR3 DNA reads TGTGCCAGTAGCGCGCCAGGAGGGGGCAGAAACACTGAAGCTTTCTTT.

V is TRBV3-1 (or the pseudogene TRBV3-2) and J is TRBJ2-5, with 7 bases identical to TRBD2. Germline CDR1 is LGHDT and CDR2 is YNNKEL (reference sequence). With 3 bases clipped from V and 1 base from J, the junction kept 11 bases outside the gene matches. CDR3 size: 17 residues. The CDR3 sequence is CASSHSLLAAFQETQYF. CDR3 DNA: TGTGCCAGCAGCCACTCCCTGCTAGCGGCCTTCCAAGAGACCCAGTACTTC.

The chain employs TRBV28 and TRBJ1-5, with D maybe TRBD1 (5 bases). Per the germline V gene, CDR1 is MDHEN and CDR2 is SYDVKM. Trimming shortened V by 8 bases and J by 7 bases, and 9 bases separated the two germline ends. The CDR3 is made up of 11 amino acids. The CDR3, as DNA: TGTGCCAGCGGAGGGGAACAGCCCCAGCATTTT. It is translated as CASGGEQPQHF.

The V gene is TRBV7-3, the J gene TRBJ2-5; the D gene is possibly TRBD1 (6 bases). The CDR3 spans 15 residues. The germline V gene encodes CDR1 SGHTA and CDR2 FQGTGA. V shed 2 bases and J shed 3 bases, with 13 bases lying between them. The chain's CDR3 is CASSLWPDSKETQYF. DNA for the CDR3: TGTGCCAGCAGCTTATGGCCGGACAGTAAAGAGACCCAGTACTTC.

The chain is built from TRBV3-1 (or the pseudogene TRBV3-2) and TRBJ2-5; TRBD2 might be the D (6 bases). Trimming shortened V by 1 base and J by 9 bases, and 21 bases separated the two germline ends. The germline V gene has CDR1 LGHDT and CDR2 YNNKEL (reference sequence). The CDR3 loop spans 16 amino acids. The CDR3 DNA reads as TGTGCCAGCAGCCAAGTGGCGGGAACCCACCAAACGGCCCAGTACTTC. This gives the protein CASSQVAGTHQTAQYF.

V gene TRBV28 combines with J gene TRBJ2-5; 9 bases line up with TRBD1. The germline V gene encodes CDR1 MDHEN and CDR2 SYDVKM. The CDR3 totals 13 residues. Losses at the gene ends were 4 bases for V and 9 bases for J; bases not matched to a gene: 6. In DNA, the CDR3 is TGTGCCAGCAGTTCGGGGACAGGGATGTCCCAGTACTTC. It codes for CASSSGTGMSQYF. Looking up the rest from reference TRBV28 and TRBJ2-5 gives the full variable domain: DVKVTQSSRYLVKRTGEKVFLECVQDMDHENMFWYRQDPGLGLRLIYFSYDVKMKEKGDIPEGYSVSREKKERFSLILESASTNQTSMYLCASSSGTGMSQYFGPGTRLLVL.

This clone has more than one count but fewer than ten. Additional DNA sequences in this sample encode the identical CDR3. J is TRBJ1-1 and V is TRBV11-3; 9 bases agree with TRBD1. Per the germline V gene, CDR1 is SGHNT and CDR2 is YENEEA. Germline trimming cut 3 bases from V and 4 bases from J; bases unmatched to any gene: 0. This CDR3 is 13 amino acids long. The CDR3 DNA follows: TGTGCCAGCAGCTTGGGACAGGGCACTGAAGCTTTCTTT. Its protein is CASSLGQGTEAFF.

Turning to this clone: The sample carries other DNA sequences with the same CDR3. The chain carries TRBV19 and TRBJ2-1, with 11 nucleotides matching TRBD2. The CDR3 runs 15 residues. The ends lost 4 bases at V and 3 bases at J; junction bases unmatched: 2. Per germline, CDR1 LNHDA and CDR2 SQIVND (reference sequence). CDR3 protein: CASSSGTSGYNEQFF. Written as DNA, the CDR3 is TGTGCCAGTAGTAGCGGGACTAGCGGCTACAATGAGCAGTTCTTC.

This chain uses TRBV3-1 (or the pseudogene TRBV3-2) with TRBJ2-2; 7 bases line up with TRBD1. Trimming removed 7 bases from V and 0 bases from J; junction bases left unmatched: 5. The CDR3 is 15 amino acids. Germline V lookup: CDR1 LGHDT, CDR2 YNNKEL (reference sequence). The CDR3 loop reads CASTPQGSNTGELFF. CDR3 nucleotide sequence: TGTGCCAGCACCCCACAGGGGTCGAACACCGGGGAGCTGTTTTTT.